Shown below are 22 T cell receptor beta chains from a single sample sequenced in a study of shared clonotypes between healthy human individuals. Produced via immunoSEQ multiplex PCR; TCRdb's table is partial and in-frame only. The data contain about 2 million clones, 90% to 95% of them singletons. Sequencing input: naive CD4+ T cells sorted from blood. Noted subset: CD45RA+ positively selected. These receptor sequences come from a man aged 18 to 35 in good health.

The chain has TRBV6-6 and TRBJ2-5; D is ambiguous. CDR1 MNHNY and CDR2 SVGAGI come from the germline V gene (reference sequence). The CDR3 has 11 residues. The V and J ends lost 5 bases and 2 bases respectively, with 3 bases between them. CDR3 coding DNA: TGTGCCAGCAGTAAACAAGAGACCCAGTACTTC. Residues: CASSKQETQYF.

V gene TRBV19 combines with J gene TRBJ2-2, with 7 bases lining up with TRBD1. The CDR3 is 15 residues long. Trimming took 6 bases from V and 4 from J; bases not matched to a gene: 8. Per the germline V gene, CDR1 is LNHDA and CDR2 is SQIVND (reference sequence). The CDR3 DNA reads as TGTGCCAGTAGGCCGGACAGGTGGGGCACCGGGGAGCTGTTTTTT. Its protein product is CASRPDRWGTGELFF. The full variable domain, with the rest looked up from reference TRBV19 and TRBJ2-2, is DGGITQSPKYLFRKEGQNVTLSCEQNLNHDAMYWYRQDPGQGLRLIYYSQIVNDFQKGDIAEGYSVSREKKESFPLTVTSAQKNPTAFYLCASRPDRWGTGELFFGEGSRLTVL.

The chain links TRBV5-6 to TRBJ2-2; either TRBD1 or TRBD2 may supply D (5 bases each). The CDR3 length is 14 residues. Looked up from germline, CDR1 is SGHDT and CDR2 is YYEEEE. The germline V and J ends were trimmed by 3 bases and 7 bases, with 13 bases remaining between them. The chain's CDR3 is CASSWGGLVGELFF. CDR3 sequence (DNA): TGTGCCAGCAGCTGGGGCGGGCTTGTCGGGGAGCTGTTTTTT.

V and J are TRBV7-8 and TRBJ2-3, with D tentatively TRBD2 (5 bases). The CDR3 has 15 residues. V shed 3 bases and J shed 0 bases, with 10 bases lying between them. CDR1 and CDR2 from the germline V gene are SGHVS and FQNEAQ. The CDR3 here is CASSFYSGSTDTQYF. As DNA, the CDR3 is TGTGCCAGCAGCTTTTATTCGGGAAGCACAGATACGCAGTATTTT.

This clone came up a few times. The chain uses TRBV4-1 and TRBJ1-5, with D perhaps matching TRBD1 (6 bases). This CDR3 is built from 15 residues. Trimming removed 0 bases from V and 7 bases from J, with 13 bases in between. Per the germline V gene, CDR1 is MGHRA and CDR2 is YSYEKL. CDR3 coding DNA: TGCGCCAGCAGCCAAGAACAGGGCTTACGCCAGCCCCAGCATTTT. Its translation: CASSQEQGLRQPQHF.

Points on this clone: In the same sample, other DNA sequences code for this CDR3. The chain employs TRBV18 and TRBJ2-7, with D unresolved. The CDR3 covers 13 residues. Per germline, CDR1 KGHSH and CDR2 LQKENI. Trimming took off 3 bases at V and 4 bases at J, with 10 bases between the two ends. This CDR3 is CASSPPGRYEQYF. As DNA, the CDR3 is TGTGCCAGCTCACCGCCCGGACGGTACGAGCAGTACTTC. Combining the CDR3 with reference TRBV18 and TRBJ2-7 gives the whole variable domain NAGVMQNPRHLVRRRGQEARLRCSPMKGHSHVYWYRQLPEEGLKFMVYLQKENIIDESGMPKERFSAEFPKEGPSILRIQQVVRGDSAAYFCASSPPGRYEQYFGPGTRLTVT.

The genes are TRBV10-3 and TRBJ1-3, with TRBD1 as a possible D gene (5 bases). Germline values: CDR1 ENHRY, CDR2 SYGVKD. Deletions cut 0 bases from V and 0 bases from J, with 15 bases between. CDR3 length: 18 residues. The DNA for the CDR3 is TGTGCCATCAGTGAGTCGACTTACAGGACGAGCTCTGGAAACACCATATATTTT. Translating gives CAISESTYRTSSGNTIYF.

This clone was observed a single time. The chain carries TRBV19 and TRBJ2-7, with D perhaps matching TRBD1 (5 bases). The CDR3 sequence is 12 residues long. Germline-derived CDR1 and CDR2 are LNHDA and SQIVND (reference sequence). V was pared by 6 bases and J by 4 bases, with 10 bases between. The DNA of the CDR3 is TGTGCCAGTAGCAAGACAGCTTACGAGCAGTACTTC. It translates to CASSKTAYEQYF. Looking up the rest from reference TRBV19 and TRBJ2-7 gives the full variable domain: DGGITQSPKYLFRKEGQNVTLSCEQNLNHDAMYWYRQDPGQGLRLIYYSQIVNDFQKGDIAEGYSVSREKKESFPLTVTSAQKNPTAFYLCASSKTAYEQYFGPGTRLTVT.

Regarding this clone: The limits of the CDR3 on the DNA are not certain, so only TCRdb's listed CDR3 is given. Other nucleotide sequences in the sample specify the same CDR3. The V and J genes are TRBV7-2 and TRBJ2-1; whether TRBD2, the table's D call, matches the DNA was not checked. The CDR3 spans 11 amino acids, including both terminal residues. Looked up from germline, CDR1 is SGHTA and CDR2 is FQGNSA. CDR3 region: CASSSSYEQFF.

This chain connects TRBV10-2 to TRBJ2-3; D is possibly TRBD1 (6 bases). The V gene's germline CDR1 is WSHSY and CDR2 SAAADI. The CDR3 is 14 residues long. The V and J ends lost 6 bases and 6 bases respectively, with 16 bases between them. In nucleotides, the CDR3 is TGCGCCAGCAGGCAGGGGCCCCAGAGCGATACGCAGTATTTT. The encoded protein is CASRQGPQSDTQYF.

The DNA for the CDR3 is TGTGCCAGCAGCACAGGGGACTATGGCTACACCTTC. It translates to CASSTGDYGYTF. This rearrangement joins TRBV6-7 to TRBJ1-2; 7 nucleotides agree with TRBD1. TRBV6-7 falls under the ORF class, with uncertain function. The CDR3 has 12 residues. V lost 6 bases and J lost 3; bases outside the gene matches: 1.

The DNA of the CDR3 is TGTCTAGAGGGGCTAGCGGGATCAATTTTGGGAAAGAAGAACTCCTACGAGCAGTACTTC. Protein product: CLEGLAGSILGKKNSYEQYF. The chain joins TRBV30 to TRBJ2-7; 9 nucleotides align to TRBD2. This CDR3 is 20 amino acids long. Germline lookup yields CDR1 GTSNPN and CDR2 SVGIG (reference sequence).

The chain carries TRBV5-4 and TRBJ1-6, with D unclear. The CDR3 runs 15 residues. With 0 bases removed from V and 8 bases from J, the gap between germline ends came to 12 bases. CDR1 is SGHNT and CDR2 is YYREEE in the germline V gene (reference sequence). This chain's CDR3 is CASSLGGWVDSPLHF. Here the CDR3 DNA reads TGTGCCAGCAGCTTGGGGGGTTGGGTTGATTCACCCCTCCACTTT.

The rearrangement links TRBV11-2 to TRBJ2-5, with 7 positions matching TRBD1. Germline CDR1 is SGHAT and CDR2 is FQNNGV. The CDR3 is 13 amino acids. V dropped 5 bases and J dropped 7; count of bases not matched to a gene: 7. The DNA of the CDR3 is TGTGCCAGCAGCCAAACAGGGGTAGGGACCCAGTACTTC. It encodes CASSQTGVGTQYF.

This chain uses TRBV10-3 with TRBJ2-3; 9 bases map to TRBD1. The CDR3 totals 15 residues. Germline values: CDR1 ENHRY, CDR2 SYGVKD. After removal of 4 bases from V and 2 bases from J, the junction contained 4 bases not matched to a gene. As DNA, the CDR3 is TGTGCCATCAGTGGCGGGACAGGGACCACAGATACGCAGTATTTT. Its translation: CAISGGTGTTDTQYF.

The rearrangement links TRBV28 to TRBJ2-7; 9 bases are shared with TRBD1. Looked up from germline, CDR1 is MDHEN and CDR2 is SYDVKM. Unmatched junction bases numbered 7, after V lost 5 bases and J lost 8 bases. This CDR3 is built from 13 residues. CDR3 amino acids: CASSGGTGRKQYF. The DNA for the CDR3 is TGTGCCAGCAGTGGGGGGACAGGGAGAAAGCAGTACTTC.

V gene TRBV6-6 combines with J gene TRBJ1-1; D not resolved. Germline V lookup: CDR1 MNHNY, CDR2 SVGAGI (reference sequence). The CDR3 runs to 13 residues. V gave up 0 bases and J gave up 8 bases, with 10 bases separating them. CDR3 nucleotide sequence: TGTGCCAGCAGTTACTCGATTGTTTCCGAAGCTTTCTTT. It encodes CASSYSIVSEAFF.

Concerning this clone itself: At one boundary the junction diverges from the germline segment, which might be a read error. This sequence joins TRBV7-7 and TRBJ2-1; 10 bases match TRBD2. CDR3 length equals 15 residues. Germline CDR1 reads SSHAT; CDR2 reads FNYEAQ (reference sequence). CDR3 sequence reads: CASSQGLAVYNEQFF. CDR3 sequence (DNA): TGTGCTAGCAGCCAAGGACTAGCGGTCTACAATGAGCAGTTCTTC.

The genes are TRBV5-5 and TRBJ2-1; D uncertain. Germline loops: CDR1 SGHKS, CDR2 YYEKEE (reference sequence). Between the trimmed V and J ends, which lost 2 bases and 0 bases, there was a span of 9 bases. The CDR3 is 15 residues long. CDR3 loop: CASSLGPSSYNEQFF. The CDR3 DNA is TGTGCCAGCAGCTTAGGGCCGAGCTCCTACAATGAGCAGTTCTTC.

J is TRBJ2-7 and V is TRBV4-1; D could derive from TRBD1 or TRBD2 (5 bases each). The length of the CDR3 is 15 residues. Trimming took off 1 base at V and 0 bases at J, with 10 bases between the two ends. Looked up from germline, CDR1 is MGHRA and CDR2 is YSYEKL. The CDR3 nucleotides read TGCGCCAGCAGCCAAGGAGGGACCACCTCCTACGAGCAGTACTTC. It is translated as CASSQGGTTSYEQYF.

This chain uses TRBV5-6 with TRBJ1-1; D is possibly TRBD1 (5 bases). This CDR3 is built from 14 residues. Germline assignment: CDR1 SGHDT and CDR2 YYEEEE. Trimming removed 4 bases at V and 4 bases at J, with 14 bases between. The CDR3 loop is CASSGAGGTTEAFF. The CDR3 nucleotides read TGTGCCAGCAGCGGGGCGGGTGGGACCACTGAAGCTTTCTTT.

Many counts were recorded for this clone. The gene calls are TRBV18 and TRBJ2-5; 9 bases map to TRBD1. The germline V gene has CDR1 KGHSH and CDR2 LQKENI. V lost 6 bases to trimming and J lost 5 bases; unmatched junction nucleotides: 10. The CDR3 has 15 residues. In DNA form, the CDR3 reads TGTGCCAGCTCTCGTCAACAGGGGGCTGTGGAGACCCAGTACTTC. Amino acid sequence: CASSRQQGAVETQYF.